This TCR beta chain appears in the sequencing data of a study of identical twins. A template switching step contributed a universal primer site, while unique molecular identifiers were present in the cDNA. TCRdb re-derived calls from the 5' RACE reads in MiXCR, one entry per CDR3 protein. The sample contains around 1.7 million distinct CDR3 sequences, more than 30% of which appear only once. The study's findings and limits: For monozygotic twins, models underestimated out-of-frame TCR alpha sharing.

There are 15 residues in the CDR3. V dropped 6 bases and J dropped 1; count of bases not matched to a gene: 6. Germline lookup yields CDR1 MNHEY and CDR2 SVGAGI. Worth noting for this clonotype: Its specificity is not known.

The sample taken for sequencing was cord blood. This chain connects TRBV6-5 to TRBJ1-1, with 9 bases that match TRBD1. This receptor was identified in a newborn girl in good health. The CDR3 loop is CASRQDRGWNTEAFF. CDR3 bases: TGTGCCAGCAGACAAGACAGGGGGTGGAACACTGAAGCTTTCTTT.